Sequencing of this T cell receptor (beta chain) was carried out in a study of cytomegalovirus exposure and HLA in healthy donors. PCR primers comprised 60 Vbeta and 13 Jbeta primers. TCRdb's copy holds only in-frame clones and misses some; the assay was immunoSEQ multiplex PCR. The sample lists 150,000 to 200,000 clones, 77% occurring once. V lost 5 bases, J lost 2 bases, and 13 bases lay in between. The CDR3 contains 16 residues. Germline V CDR1 and CDR2: LNHDA, SQIVND (reference sequence). The sample was PBMCs. This receptor was identified in a man younger than 30 in good health and CMV-seronegative. The gene calls are TRBV19 and TRBJ1-6, with D perhaps matching TRBD1 (6 bases). The CDR3 loop reads CASSLTGIAYNSPLHF. The DNA of the CDR3 is TGTGCCAGTAGTTTAACAGGGATCGCCTATAATTCACCCCTCCACTTT.